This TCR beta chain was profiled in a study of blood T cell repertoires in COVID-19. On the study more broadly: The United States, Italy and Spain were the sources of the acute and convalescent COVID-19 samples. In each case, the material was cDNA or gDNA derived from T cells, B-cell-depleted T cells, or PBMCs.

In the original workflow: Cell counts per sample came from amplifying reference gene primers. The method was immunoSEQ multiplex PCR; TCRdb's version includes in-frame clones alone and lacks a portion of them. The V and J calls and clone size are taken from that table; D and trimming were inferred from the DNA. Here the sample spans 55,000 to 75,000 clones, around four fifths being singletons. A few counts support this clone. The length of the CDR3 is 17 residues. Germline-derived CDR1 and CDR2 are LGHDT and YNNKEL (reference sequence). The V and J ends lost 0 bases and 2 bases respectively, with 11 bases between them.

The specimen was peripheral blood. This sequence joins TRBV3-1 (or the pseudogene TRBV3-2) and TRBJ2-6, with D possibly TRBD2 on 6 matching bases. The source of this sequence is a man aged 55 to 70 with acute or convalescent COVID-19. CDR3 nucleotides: TGTGCCAGCAGCCAAGATCCCGGGGGAACTGGGGCCAACGTCCTGACTTTC. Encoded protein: CASSQDPGGTGANVLTF.